This record looks at one T cell receptor beta chain sequence and its context. Its antigen is still unknown. Regarding time point: patch test 1, 2 weeks after DPC sensitization. Treatment denoted: therapeutic diphenylcyclopropenone sensitization with weekly scalp DPC. There are 13 residues in the CDR3. With 5 bases removed from V and 4 bases from J, the gap between germline ends came to 9 bases. Germline CDR1 reads SGHTA; CDR2 reads FQGNSA. These data originate in a study of human T cells and chemical hapten exposure. From the RACE reads, TCRdb called clonotypes with MiXCR, one entry per CDR3 protein. The table records roughly 180,000 distinct CDR3 sequences, about 15% of them present only once. Study outcomes and limitations: Each of the donors had alopecia, so their immune responses may not resemble those of healthy people. Expanded TCRs showed more large CDR3 clusters than pre-sensitization or healthy control sets.

The receptor was derived from a woman aged 30 to 39 with alopecia areata. Some clones in this sample may be carry-over from other donors' samples. The starting material was whole blood, obtained in connection with sensitization to the hapten diphenylcyclopropenone (DPC). V is TRBV7-2 and J is TRBJ2-1, with a weak D call TRBD2 (5 bases). This chain's CDR3 is CASSQRLYNEQFF. For the CDR3, the DNA is TGTGCCAGCAGCCAACGACTATACAATGAGCAGTTCTTC. The variable domain in full, completed from reference TRBV7-2 and TRBJ2-1, reads GAGVSQSPSNKVTEKGKDVELRCDPISGHTALYWYRQSLGQGLEFLIYFQGNSAPDKSGLPSDRFSAERTGGSVSTLTIQRTQQEDSAVYLCASSQRLYNEQFFGPGTRLTVL.